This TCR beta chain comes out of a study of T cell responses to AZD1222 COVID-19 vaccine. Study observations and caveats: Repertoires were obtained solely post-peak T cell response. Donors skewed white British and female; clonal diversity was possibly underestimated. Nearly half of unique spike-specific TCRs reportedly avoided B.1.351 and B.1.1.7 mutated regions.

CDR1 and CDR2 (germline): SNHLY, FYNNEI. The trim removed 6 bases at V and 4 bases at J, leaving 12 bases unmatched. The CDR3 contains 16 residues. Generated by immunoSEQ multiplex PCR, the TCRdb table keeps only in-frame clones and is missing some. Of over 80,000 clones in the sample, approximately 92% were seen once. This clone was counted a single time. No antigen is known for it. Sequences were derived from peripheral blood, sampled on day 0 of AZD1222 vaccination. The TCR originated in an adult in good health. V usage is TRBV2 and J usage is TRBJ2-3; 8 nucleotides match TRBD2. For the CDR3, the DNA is TGTGCCAGCAGCCCGTGGGGTAGCGGGAAGTCAGATACGCAGTATTTT. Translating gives CASSPWGSGKSDTQYF.